Described below is a single T cell receptor beta chain sequence and its context. The antigen is undetermined. The entry originates in a study of response to subunit inactivated influenza vaccine. Study-level results: That few new T cells are recruited by each seasonal influenza vaccination was the authors' suggestion.

Germline CDR1 reads SGHNT; CDR2 reads YYREEE (reference sequence). The CDR3 runs 13 residues. Trimming left V 1 base short and J 5 bases short, with 10 bases between. TCRdb re-called the RT-PCR reads through MiXCR, storing one row per CDR3 protein. The sample holds 650,000 to 700,000 distinct CDR3 sequences, around a sixth seen once. The chain uses TRBV5-4 and TRBJ2-7, with D perhaps given as TRBD1 or TRBD2 (5 bases each). This material consisted of PBMCs from blood, taken about 12 days after vaccination. The TCR originated in a man aged 45-60 years who received an inactivated influenza vaccine. The CDR3 is CASSLFLGDEQYF. In nucleotides, the CDR3 is TGTGCCAGCAGCTTGTTTCTGGGGGACGAGCAGTACTTC.